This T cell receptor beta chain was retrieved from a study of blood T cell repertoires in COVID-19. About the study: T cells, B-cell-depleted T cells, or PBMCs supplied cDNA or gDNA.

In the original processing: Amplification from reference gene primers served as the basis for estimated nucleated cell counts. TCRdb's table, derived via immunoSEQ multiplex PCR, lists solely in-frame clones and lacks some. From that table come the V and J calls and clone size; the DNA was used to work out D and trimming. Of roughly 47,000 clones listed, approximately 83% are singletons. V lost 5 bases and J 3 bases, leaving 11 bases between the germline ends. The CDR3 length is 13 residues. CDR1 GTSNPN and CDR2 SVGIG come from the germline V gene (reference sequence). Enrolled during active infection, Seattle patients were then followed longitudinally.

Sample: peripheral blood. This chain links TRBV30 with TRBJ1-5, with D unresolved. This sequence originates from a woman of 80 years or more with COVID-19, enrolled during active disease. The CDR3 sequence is CAWALRANQPQHF. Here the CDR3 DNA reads TGTGCCTGGGCCCTACGAGCCAATCAGCCCCAGCATTTT.